This entry lists 9 T cell receptor beta chains sequenced from one sample in a study of pediatric ulcerative colitis. Some clones are missing from TCRdb's copy, which holds only in-frame ones; the method was immunoSEQ multiplex PCR. Of about 5,800 clones listed, roughly 90% are singletons. Sample: blood. The receptors derive from a girl between 5 and 17 years old who was a control in a study of pediatric ulcerative colitis.

The V gene is TRBV6-1, the J gene TRBJ2-1; D may be TRBD2 (6 bases). Trimming removed 4 bases at V and 10 bases at J, with 23 bases between. This CDR3 has 16 amino acids. Looked up from germline, CDR1 is MNHNS and CDR2 is SASEGT. The chain's CDR3 is CASSVLSGDGGGEQFF. The CDR3 DNA follows: TGTGCCAGCAGTGTCCTTAGCGGAGACGGGGGAGGCGAGCAGTTCTTC.

The sample holds a few counts of this clone. The chain links TRBV2 to TRBJ2-7; D unresolved. The CDR3 has 8 residues. The ends were cut back, 6 bases at V and 9 bases at J, with 3 bases in the middle. From germline, CDR1 is SNHLY and CDR2 FYNNEI. The CDR3 spells CASRPQYF. CDR3 nucleotide sequence: TGTGCCAGCAGGCCGCAGTACTTC.

The V and J genes are TRBV11-2 and TRBJ1-2, with 11 bases matching TRBD1. From germline, CDR1 is SGHAT and CDR2 FQNNGV. The ends lost 2 bases at V and 5 bases at J; junction bases unmatched: 13. The CDR3 sequence is 18 residues long. CDR3 sequence (DNA): TGTGCCAGCAGCTTATCCCGGGACAGGGGGTCTCCCCGGTATGGCTACACCTTC. It is translated as CASSLSRDRGSPRYGYTF.

The V and J genes are TRBV2 and TRBJ2-7; D perhaps matches TRBD1 (5 bases). V dropped 4 bases and J dropped 4 bases, with 8 bases sitting between them. The CDR3 totals 12 residues. CDR1 is SNHLY and CDR2 is FYNNEI in the germline V gene. CDR3 loop: CASSATGYEQYF. In DNA, the CDR3 is TGTGCCAGCAGTGCTACAGGTTACGAGCAGTACTTC.

The chain employs TRBV25-1 and TRBJ2-3; 15 nucleotides line up with TRBD2. This CDR3 has 18 amino acids. Germline V CDR1 and CDR2: MGHDK, SYGVNS. The J segment lost 6 bases and the V segment lost 3 bases, leaving 10 bases of the junction unmatched. CDR3 residues: CASSDPRTSGRAYDTQYF. The CDR3 DNA follows: TGTGCCAGCAGTGACCCCAGGACTAGCGGGAGGGCCTATGATACGCAGTATTTT.

The CDR3 nucleotides are TGTGCCAGTAGTATGCAGGGAAACACTGAAGCTTTCTTT. It is translated as CASSMQGNTEAFF. The V gene is TRBV19, the J gene TRBJ1-1, with D tentatively TRBD1 (5 bases). The CDR3 contains 13 residues. Trimming left V 3 bases short and J 2 bases short, with 7 bases between. Germline V lookup: CDR1 LNHDA, CDR2 SQIVND (reference sequence).

V usage is TRBV4-1 and J usage is TRBJ2-1; no clear D. The length of the CDR3 is 14 residues. The germline CDR1 and CDR2 sequences are MGHRA and YSYEKL. V was shortened by 0 bases and J by 9 bases, with 12 bases between the two germline ends. The CDR3 region has the DNA TGCGCCAGCAGCCAAGATCATAGACTGGGTGAGCAGTTCTTC. This encodes CASSQDHRLGEQFF.

The chain recombines TRBV7-2 with TRBJ2-5; maybe TRBD2 (8 bases). Trimming shortened V by 11 bases and J by 1 base, and 20 bases separated the two germline ends. Germline lookup yields CDR1 SGHTA and CDR2 FQGNSA. The CDR3 spans 15 residues. The CDR3 DNA follows: TGTGCCGCCAGCGACAGGGCGGGAGGCCAAGAGACCCAGTACTTC. Encoded protein: CAASDRAGGQETQYF.

The chain carries TRBV28 and TRBJ2-1; D assignment may be TRBD1 or TRBD2 (5 bases each). In germline, CDR1 is MDHEN, CDR2 SYDVKM. The CDR3 length is 16 residues. Trimming shortened V by 5 bases and J by 0 bases, and 14 bases separated the two germline ends. The CDR3 region is CASSTPGRSSYNEQFF. In DNA, the CDR3 is TGTGCCAGCAGTACCCCGGGGCGTAGCTCCTACAATGAGCAGTTCTTC.